The 14 T cell receptor beta chains given below trace back to one sample, sequenced in a study of regulatory T cells in long-lasting Graves disease. Researchers made TCR beta libraries by using iRepertoire HTBI primers and running Arm-PCR on CDR3 regions. TCRdb reanalysed the multiplex PCR reads using MiXCR and keeps one entry per CDR3 protein. Of hundreds of thousands of distinct CDR3 sequences in the sample, around 17% are singletons; the top ten hold 15% to 20%. Time point: newly diagnosed GD, antithyroid drugs for less than 3 months. RNA from PBMCs was the source of the TCR library. This sample was shared with a second study, whose subject was T cells in Graves' hyperthyroidism and ophthalmopathy.

The material was peripheral blood mononuclear cells (PBMCs), obtained at new diagnosis, from a patient treated with antithyroid drugs. Every receptor here comes from a woman in her 30s with Graves disease.

The sample holds a few counts of this clonotype. CDR3 sequence reads: CSARGGLGGYGYTF. DNA for the CDR3: TGCAGTGCTAGAGGAGGACTCGGGGGATATGGCTACACCTTC. V is TRBV20-1 and J is TRBJ1-2, with D maybe TRBD1 (5 bases). Germline CDR1 and CDR2: DFQATT and SNEGSKA (reference sequence). Trimming took off 1 base at V and 5 bases at J, with 14 bases between the two ends. The CDR3 consists of 14 residues.

The rearrangement joins TRBV10-3 to TRBJ2-1; the D gene is possibly TRBD1 (6 bases). CDR1 and CDR2 from the germline V gene are ENHRY and SYGVKD. The CDR3 is 15 amino acids. V shed 6 bases and J shed 1 base, with 13 bases lying between them. The CDR3 DNA is TGTGCCATCAGGGCCAGGGGTGAATCCTACAATGAGCAGTTCTTC. The encoded protein is CAIRARGESYNEQFF.

This clonotype was recorded only once. With only one base between it and a far larger clone, this is likely a read error. As the CDR3 is not closed by the conserved phenylalanine or tryptophan, this likely results from a read error. The V call is TRBV11-3, the J call TRBJ1-1, with unresolved D. The CDR3 is 14 amino acids. Between the trimmed V and J ends, which lost 1 base and 3 bases, there was a span of 9 bases. Germline values: CDR1 SGHNT, CDR2 YENEEA. The CDR3 spells CASSLGREDTEAFS. In nucleotides, the CDR3 is TGTGCCAGCAGCTTAGGTAGGGAGGACACTGAAGCTTTCTCT.

This clonotype was seen ten or more times. The chain couples TRBV11-2 to TRBJ2-1, with TRBD1 matching over 7 bases. The germline V gene encodes CDR1 SGHAT and CDR2 FQNNGV. J was trimmed by 7 bases and V by 5 bases; bases with no gene match: 8. The CDR3 runs to 14 residues. The CDR3 is CASSPDRAVNEQFF. CDR3 DNA sequence: TGTGCCAGCAGCCCAGACAGGGCGGTAAATGAGCAGTTCTTC.

Worth noting for this clonotype: With a much larger clone just one base away, this may be a read error. The rearrangement joins TRBV20-1 to TRBJ2-1, with TRBD2 matching over 7 bases. This CDR3 has 17 amino acids. V was clipped by 5 bases and J by 3 bases; unmatched bases: 16. Germline V gene data show CDR1 as DFQATT and CDR2 as SNEGSKA (reference sequence). The CDR3 coding sequence is TGCAGTGCTCAACCCGGCGGGTGGGAGGGACTCTACAATGAGCAGTTCTTC. This encodes CSAQPGGWEGLYNEQFF.

This clonotype was seen more than once but under ten times. V gene TRBV11-2 combines with J gene TRBJ1-1, with D possibly being TRBD1 (6 bases). Per the germline V gene, CDR1 is SGHAT and CDR2 is FQNNGV. The germline V and J ends were trimmed by 5 bases and 1 base, with 20 bases remaining between them. The CDR3 is made up of 17 amino acids. The CDR3 sequence: CASSAGVGKEKNTEAFF. The CDR3 bases are TGTGCCAGCAGCGCAGGGGTAGGGAAGGAGAAGAACACTGAAGCTTTCTTT. Combining the CDR3 with reference TRBV11-2 and TRBJ1-1 gives the whole variable domain EAGVAQSPRYKIIEKRQSVAFWCNPISGHATLYWYQQILGQGPKLLIQFQNNGVVDDSQLPKDRFSAERLKGVDSTLKIQPAKLEDSAVYLCASSAGVGKEKNTEAFFGQGTRLTVV.

At least ten counts were recorded for this clonotype. The V gene is TRBV3-1, the J gene TRBJ1-2; D ambiguous. The germline CDR1 and CDR2 sequences are LGHDT and YNNKEL (reference sequence). The V end was cut by 1 base, the J end by 8 bases, with 23 bases between. The CDR3 extends over 17 amino acids. CDR3 bases: TGTGCCAGCAGCCAAGGCCAACCGAGATATCAGCGGATGGGCTACACCTTC. Protein: CASSQGQPRYQRMGYTF.

This chain links TRBV12-3 or TRBV12-4 with TRBJ2-4; the match to TRBD1 covers 7 bases. Trimming at V came to 6 bases and at J to 3 bases, leaving 8 bases not matched to a gene. This CDR3 has 15 amino acids. The CDR3 here is CASSGTTGSKNIQYF. The CDR3 DNA follows: TGTGCCAGCAGCGGCACGACAGGGAGCAAAAACATTCAGTACTTC.

In its sample, this clonotype was seen many times. The chain is built from TRBV20-1 and TRBJ1-1, with D perhaps matching TRBD1 (5 bases). The CDR3 length is 11 residues. Trimming left V 7 bases short and J 3 bases short, with 9 bases between. CDR1 and CDR2 (germline): DFQATT, SNEGSKA (reference sequence). The CDR3 protein is CSVPRDTEAFF. The CDR3, as DNA: TGCAGTGTCCCCAGGGACACTGAAGCTTTCTTT.

This clonotype was seen at least ten times. The V and J genes are TRBV2 and TRBJ2-7, with no clear D. The CDR3 has 14 residues. Trimming removed 3 bases from V and 0 bases from J, with 9 bases in between. CDR1 SNHLY and CDR2 FYNNEI come from the germline V gene. This CDR3 is CASSESSDSYEQYF. The CDR3 region has the DNA TGTGCCAGCAGTGAGTCGAGCGACTCCTACGAGCAGTACTTC.

The V and J genes are TRBV11-2 and TRBJ2-7, with D unresolved. Germline CDR1 reads SGHAT; CDR2 reads FQNNGV. This CDR3 spans 15 amino acids. The V end was cut by 3 bases, the J end by 7 bases, with 19 bases between. CDR3 in DNA: TGTGCCAGCAGCTTGCAGGCGTTGGCCTTGGGTGAGCAGTACTTC. This sequence encodes CASSLQALALGEQYF.

As for this clonotype: A read error may account for a junction end that differs from germline. The gene calls are TRBV19 and TRBJ2-6; the D gene is possibly TRBD1 (5 bases). Germline V gives CDR1 LNHDA, CDR2 SQIVND (reference sequence). The length of the CDR3 is 14 residues. CDR3 nucleotides: TGTGCCAGTAGTGAAGGGGCTGGGGCCGACGTCCTGACTTTC. Its translation is CASSEGAGADVLTF.

V is TRBV4-1 and J is TRBJ2-7; 8 bases fit TRBD2. From germline, CDR1 is MGHRA and CDR2 YSYEKL. The CDR3 covers 16 residues. V shed 4 bases and J 2 bases; nucleotides not matched to a gene: 10. DNA for the CDR3: TGCGCCAGCAGCCGGAACACCGGGACTAGACCCTACGAGCAGTACTTC. The encoded protein is CASSRNTGTRPYEQYF.

This chain uses TRBV5-1 with TRBJ1-1; the D gene is possibly TRBD1 (5 bases). The CDR3 is made up of 15 amino acids. V lost 0 bases to trimming and J lost 3 bases, with 12 bases between them. Per the germline V gene, CDR1 is SGHRS and CDR2 is YFSETQ. The chain's CDR3 is CASSLGGEFDTEAFF. CDR3 in DNA: TGCGCCAGCAGCTTGGGAGGGGAATTTGACACTGAAGCTTTCTTT.